The 11 T cell receptor beta chains below come from one sample, sequenced in a study of T cells in Graves' hyperthyroidism and ophthalmopathy (dated 2019 in TCRdb). Library prep was done by multiplex PCR. The sequencer listed for this sample is Illumina HiSeq 2000. TCR beta CDR3 regions were amplified from RNA transcripts. For the first round of RT-PCR on the TCR CDR3, the HTBI primer set was used together with the Qiagen OneStep RT-PCR kit. In-frame beta chains were kept once TCRdb had trimmed the public reads at Q25 with fastp and called clones with MiXCR. Entries are consolidated by CDR3 protein sequence, retaining the most common genes and DNA. The sample table lists hundreds of thousands of distinct CDR3 sequences, 15% to 20% of them with a count of one. The ten largest account for approximately 60% of the sample. Sequencing was carried out using blood. The receptor source for this set is a woman aged 60-70 years with Graves' ophthalmopathy.

The gene calls are TRBV6-1 and TRBJ2-2; TRBD2 matches 12 bases. Looked up from germline, CDR1 is MNHNS and CDR2 is SASEGT. This CDR3 has 17 residues. With V trimmed by 5 bases and J by 4 bases, 8 bases remained unmatched. The CDR3, as DNA: TGTGCCAGCAGTTCCGGGACTAGCGGGTATTTCACCGGGGAGCTGTTTTTT. This codes for CASSSGTSGYFTGELFF.

This clonotype was found many times. The rearrangement uses TRBV27 and TRBJ2-7, with 7 positions matching TRBD1. The CDR3 is made up of 15 amino acids. CDR1 and CDR2 from the germline V gene are MNHEY and SMNVEV (reference sequence). Trimming at V came to 6 bases and at J to 0 bases, leaving 8 bases not matched to a gene. CDR3 in amino acids: CASSPINRGSYEQYF. CDR3 DNA: TGTGCCAGCAGCCCAATTAACAGGGGCTCCTACGAGCAGTACTTC.

This clonotype was seen a handful of times. The chain uses TRBV19 and TRBJ2-1, with TRBD2 identical over 10 bases. Germline CDR1 and CDR2: LNHDA and SQIVND (reference sequence). The CDR3 spans 14 residues. Trimming took 3 bases from V and 7 from J; bases not matched to a gene: 3. The CDR3 loop is CASSMSGRGNEQFF. The CDR3 DNA follows: TGTGCCAGTAGTATGAGCGGGAGGGGGAATGAGCAGTTCTTC.

This clonotype was counted ten times or more. The chain has TRBV28 and TRBJ1-5; D is possibly TRBD1 (5 bases). The CDR3 runs 16 residues. Germline V lookup: CDR1 MDHEN, CDR2 SYDVKM. V lost 3 bases to trimming and J lost 5 bases, with 17 bases between them. In DNA, the CDR3 is TGTGCCAGCAGTTTGTTGCAAGGGACCAGATATCAGCCCCAGCATTTT. It translates to CASSLLQGTRYQPQHF.

In its sample, this clonotype was seen a few times. The V call is TRBV5-1, the J call TRBJ2-5; 8 positions match TRBD2. Germline CDR1 and CDR2: SGHRS and YFSETQ. V shed 1 base, J shed 4 bases, and the junction held 3 bases outside the gene matches. This CDR3 is built from 14 residues. CDR3 amino acids: CASSLSGSGETQYF. The CDR3 coding sequence is TGCGCCAGCAGCTTGAGCGGGAGCGGAGAGACCCAGTACTTC.

This clonotype was recorded at least ten times. The chain joins TRBV5-1 to TRBJ2-2, with 8 bases aligning to TRBD2. In germline, CDR1 is SGHRS, CDR2 YFSETQ. CDR3 length equals 16 residues. V lost 5 bases to trimming and J lost 2 bases; unmatched junction nucleotides: 8. The CDR3 sequence: CASSESTSGNTGELFF. As DNA, the CDR3 is TGCGCCAGCAGTGAATCTACTAGCGGCAACACCGGGGAGCTGTTTTTT.

The genes are TRBV10-3 and TRBJ1-1; 10 positions agree with TRBD1. V trimming: 8 bases; J trimming: 0 bases; junction bases outside the gene matches: 9. Germline V gene lookup returns CDR1 ENHRY and CDR2 SYGVKD. There are 16 residues in the CDR3. DNA of the CDR3: TGTGCCATCGTGAGGGACAGGGGTAGGATGAACACTGAAGCTTTCTTT. As protein: CAIVRDRGRMNTEAFF.

Only a few counts were recorded for this clonotype. Here the CDR3 reads CASAYGGRGELFF. DNA of the CDR3: TGTGCCAGCGCTTACGGGGGGCGCGGGGAGCTGTTTTTT. The J gene is TRBJ2-2, the V gene TRBV11-1, with TRBD2 as a possible D gene (7 bases). Germline V gene data show CDR1 as SGHAT and CDR2 as FQDESV (reference sequence). The CDR3 length is 13 residues. V gave up 8 bases and J gave up 7 bases, with 14 bases separating them. The full variable domain, completed using reference TRBV11-1 and TRBJ2-2, is EAEVAQSPRYKITEKSQAVAFWCDPISGHATLYWYRQILGQGPELLVQFQDESVVDDSQLPKDRFSAERLKGVDSTLKIQPAELGDSAMYLCASAYGGRGELFFGEGSRLTVL.

Ten or more counts support this clonotype. The V and J genes are TRBV18 and TRBJ1-6; perhaps TRBD1 as D (6 bases). The V gene's germline CDR1 is KGHSH and CDR2 LQKENI. V was cut by 8 bases and J by 8 bases, with 19 bases left in between. The CDR3 has 15 amino acids. The CDR3 DNA sequence: TGTGCCAGCACCATGGAACAGGGAGGATATTCACCCCTCCACTTT. This codes for CASTMEQGGYSPLHF.

This clonotype was counted at least ten times. V is TRBV6-1 and J is TRBJ1-1; tentative D call: TRBD1 (6 bases). V lost 5 bases to trimming and J lost 2 bases, with 15 bases between them. This CDR3 has 15 amino acids. CDR1 is MNHNS, CDR2 SASEGT, per germline. The CDR3 nucleotides read TGTGCCAGCAGTCCGCAACAGGGCGCCAACACTGAAGCTTTCTTT. This sequence encodes CASSPQQGANTEAFF.

The CDR3 spells CSATIQGTGVKAGANVLTF. In nucleotides, the CDR3 is TGCAGCGCCACGATACAGGGGACAGGGGTCAAAGCTGGGGCCAACGTCCTGACTTTC. V gene TRBV29-1 combines with J gene TRBJ2-6, with TRBD1 matching over 10 bases. The CDR3 is made up of 19 amino acids. Looked up from germline, CDR1 is SQVTM and CDR2 is ANQGSEA. V gave up 7 bases and J gave up 2 bases; unmatched junction bases: 17.